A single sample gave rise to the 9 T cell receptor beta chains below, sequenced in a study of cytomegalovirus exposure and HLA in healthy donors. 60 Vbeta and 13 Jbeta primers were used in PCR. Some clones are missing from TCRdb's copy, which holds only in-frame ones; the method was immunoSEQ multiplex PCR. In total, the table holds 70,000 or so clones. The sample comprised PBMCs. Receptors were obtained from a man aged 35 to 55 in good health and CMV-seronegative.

In nucleotides, the CDR3 is TGTGCCAGCAGTGAAGGAGGACAGGGTTATTCACCCCTCCACTTT. Protein sequence: CASSEGGQGYSPLHF. The chain joins TRBV2 to TRBJ1-6, with 8 bases that match TRBD1. The V and J ends lost 1 base and 8 bases, in that order; junction bases with no gene match: 4. The CDR3 is made up of 15 amino acids. Germline V gene lookup returns CDR1 SNHLY and CDR2 FYNNEI. The full variable domain, rest sourced from reference TRBV2 and TRBJ1-6, is EPEVTQTPSHQVTQMGQEVILRCVPISNHLYFYWYRQILGQKVEFLVSFYNNEISEKSEIFDDQFSVERPDGSNFTLKIRSTKLEDSAMYFCASSEGGQGYSPLHFGNGTRLTVT.

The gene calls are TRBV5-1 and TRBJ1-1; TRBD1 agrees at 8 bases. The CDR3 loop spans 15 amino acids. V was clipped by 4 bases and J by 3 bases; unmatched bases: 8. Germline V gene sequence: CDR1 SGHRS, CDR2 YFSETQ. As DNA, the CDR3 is TGCGCCAGCAGCCATCGGACAGGGTACGACACTGAAGCTTTCTTT. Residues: CASSHRTGYDTEAFF.

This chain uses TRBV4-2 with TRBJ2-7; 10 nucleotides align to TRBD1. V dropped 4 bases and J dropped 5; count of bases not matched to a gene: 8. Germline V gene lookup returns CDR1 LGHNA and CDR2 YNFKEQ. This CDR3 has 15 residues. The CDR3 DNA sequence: TGTGCCAGCAGCCGGAACCGGGACAGGGGTAACGAGCAGTACTTC. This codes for CASSRNRDRGNEQYF.

The CDR3 protein is CASSQGTGSTEAFF. In DNA, the CDR3 is TGTGCCAGCAGTCAAGGGACAGGGTCCACTGAAGCTTTCTTT. The chain couples TRBV28 to TRBJ1-1, with TRBD1 identical over 9 bases. CDR3 size: 14 residues. Germline CDR1 MDHEN, CDR2 SYDVKM. J lost 4 bases, V lost 5 bases, and 5 bases had no gene match.

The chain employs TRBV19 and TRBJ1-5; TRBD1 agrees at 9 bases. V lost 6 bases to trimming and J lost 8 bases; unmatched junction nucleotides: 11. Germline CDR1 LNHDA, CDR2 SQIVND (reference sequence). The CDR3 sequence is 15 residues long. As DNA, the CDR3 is TGTGCCAGTAGCCACGGACAGGGGTTAAGGAAGCCCCAGCATTTT. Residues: CASSHGQGLRKPQHF.

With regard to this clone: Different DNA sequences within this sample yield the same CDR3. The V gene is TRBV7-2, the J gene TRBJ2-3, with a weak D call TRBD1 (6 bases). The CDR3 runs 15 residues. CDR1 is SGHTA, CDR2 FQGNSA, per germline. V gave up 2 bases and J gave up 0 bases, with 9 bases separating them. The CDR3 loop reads CASSLRQASTDTQYF. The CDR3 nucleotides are TGTGCCAGCAGCTTAAGACAGGCTAGCACAGATACGCAGTATTTT.

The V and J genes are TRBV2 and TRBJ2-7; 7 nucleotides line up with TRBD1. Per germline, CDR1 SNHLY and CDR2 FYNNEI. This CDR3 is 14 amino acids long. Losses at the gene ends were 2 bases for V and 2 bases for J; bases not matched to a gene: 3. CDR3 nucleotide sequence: TGTGCCAGCAGTGAACGAGGGACAGCCTACGAGCAGTACTTC. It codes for CASSERGTAYEQYF.

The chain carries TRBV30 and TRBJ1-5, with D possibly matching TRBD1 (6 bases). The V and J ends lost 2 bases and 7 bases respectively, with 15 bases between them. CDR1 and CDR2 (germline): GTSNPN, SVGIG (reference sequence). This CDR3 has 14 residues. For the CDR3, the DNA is TGTGCCTGGAGTAACTCAGGGGCGAGGCAGCCCCAGCATTTT. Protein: CAWSNSGARQPQHF.

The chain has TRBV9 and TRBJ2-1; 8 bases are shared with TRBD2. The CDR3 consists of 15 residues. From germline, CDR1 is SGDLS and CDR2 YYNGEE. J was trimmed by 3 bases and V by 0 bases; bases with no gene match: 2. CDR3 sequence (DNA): TGTGCCAGCAGCGTAGGGACTAGCAGCTACAATGAGCAGTTCTTC. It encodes CASSVGTSSYNEQFF. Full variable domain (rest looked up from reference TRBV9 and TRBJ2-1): DSGVTQTPKHLITATGQRVTLRCSPRSGDLSVYWYQQSLDQGLQFLIQYYNGEERAKGNILERFSAQQFPDLHSELNLSSLELGDSALYFCASSVGTSSYNEQFFGPGTRLTVL.